This T cell receptor beta chain was documented in a study of regulatory T cells in long-lasting Graves disease. Study outcomes and limitations: Newly diagnosed disease favored TRBV20-1 and TRBJ2-1 over persistent disease.

CDR1 and CDR2 from the germline V gene are ENHRY and SYGVKD. With 4 bases removed from V and 4 bases from J, the gap between germline ends came to 16 bases. This CDR3 contains 15 residues. The time point here: newly diagnosed GD, antithyroid drugs for less than 3 months. From PBMCs, RNA was extracted and then used to make the TCR library. This clonotype has ten or more counts. Its target is unknown. The TCR beta library used iRepertoire HTBI primers with Arm-PCR amplification of CDR3. Using its own MiXCR run on the multiplex PCR reads, TCRdb lists one record per CDR3 protein. The sample consists of 530,000 or so distinct CDR3 sequences, roughly 14% of them appearing once. Separately, the same data were catalogued under a study of T cells in Graves' hyperthyroidism and ophthalmopathy. That work contributes: The HTBI set primed first-round TCR CDR3 RT-PCR.

The starting material was peripheral blood mononuclear cells (PBMCs), obtained at new diagnosis, from a patient treated with antithyroid drugs. The receptor was derived from a man aged 30-40 years with Graves disease. The chain carries TRBV10-3 and TRBJ2-5; a weak D match, TRBD1 (6 bases). CDR3 nucleotides: TGTGCCATCAGTGTTACAGCAGGGGTCGGAGAGACCCAGTACTTC. Translating gives CAISVTAGVGETQYF.